The 22 T cell receptor beta chains below were found in one sample sequenced in a study of T-cell memory formation after mild COVID-19. TCRdb reanalysed the 5' RACE reads using MiXCR and keeps one entry per CDR3 protein. The table has approximately 28,000 distinct CDR3 sequences, approximately 12% seen once. The sequenced sample consisted of PBMCs or a T cell subset sorted from them (not recorded which). These receptors originate from an adult woman who had mild COVID-19 (a few samples of this study predate the infection). Cell type and time point are not known.

This clonotype was seen at least ten times. The chain combines TRBV7-8 with TRBJ1-1; D may be TRBD1 (5 bases). The CDR3 runs 14 residues. V was shortened by 1 base and J by 6 bases, with 12 bases between the two germline ends. Per germline, CDR1 SGHVS and CDR2 FQNEAQ. The CDR3 region is CASSLVQGRAEAFF. DNA of the CDR3: TGTGCCAGCAGCTTAGTTCAGGGTCGGGCTGAAGCTTTCTTT.

This clonotype was counted at least ten times. The chain is built from TRBV7-9 and TRBJ2-1, with TRBD2 as a possible D gene (6 bases). The CDR3 is 12 amino acids. Germline loops: CDR1 SEHNR, CDR2 FQNEAQ (reference sequence). Trimming removed 3 bases from V and 6 bases from J, with 6 bases in between. As DNA, the CDR3 is TGTGCCAGCAGCTTCGGGAGCAATGAGCAGTTCTTC. It codes for CASSFGSNEQFF.

In its sample, this clonotype ranks as medium-sized. This chain connects TRBV4-2 to TRBJ2-1; 14 bases agree with TRBD2. Germline lookup yields CDR1 LGHNA and CDR2 YNFKEQ. This CDR3 contains 16 residues. V lost 10 bases and J lost 0; bases outside the gene matches: 5. The CDR3 sequence: CATGTSGGSSYNEQFF. CDR3 nucleotides: TGTGCCACCGGGACTAGCGGGGGTAGCTCCTACAATGAGCAGTTCTTC.

By proportion, this clonotype is medium-sized. The J gene is TRBJ1-5, the V gene TRBV12-3 or TRBV12-4, with TRBD1 matching over 8 bases. V lost 2 bases and J lost 6; bases outside the gene matches: 9. CDR3 length: 16 residues. CDR3 sequence reads: CASSLTTGVGFQPQHF. CDR3 coding DNA: TGTGCCAGCAGTTTAACGACAGGGGTGGGGTTTCAGCCCCAGCATTTT.

A remark on this clonotype: Just one base apart from a much larger clone, this may be a read error. V gene TRBV13 combines with J gene TRBJ1-1; D is ambiguous. Germline CDR1 reads PRHDT; CDR2 reads FYEKMQ (reference sequence). The CDR3 is made up of 11 amino acids. The CDR3 DNA reads as TGTGTCAGCAGCCGAGACACTGAAGCTTTCTTT. Amino acid sequence: CVSSRDTEAFF. Filled out from reference TRBV13 and TRBJ1-1, the complete variable domain reads AAGVIQSPRHLIKEKRETATLKCYPIPRHDTVYWYQQGPGQDPQFLISFYEKMQSDKGSIPDRFSAQQFSDYHSELNMSSLELGDSALYFCVSSRDTEAFFGQGTRLTVV.

This clonotype appeared many times. This rearrangement joins TRBV7-2 to TRBJ1-1; 7 bases are shared with TRBD1. This CDR3 spans 15 amino acids. Germline CDR1 reads SGHTA; CDR2 reads FQGNSA. V gave up 5 bases and J gave up 4 bases; unmatched junction bases: 10. The CDR3 sequence is CASSLPTGLGTEAFF. The CDR3 DNA sequence: TGTGCCAGCAGCCTACCGACAGGGTTGGGCACTGAAGCTTTCTTT.

This clonotype was detected many times. J is TRBJ2-7 and V is TRBV11-2; 9 bases fit TRBD1. Germline V gene data show CDR1 as SGHAT and CDR2 as FQNNGV. The V gene end was trimmed by 4 bases and the J gene end by 2 bases; junction bases not matched to a gene: 3. This CDR3 comprises 14 residues. The CDR3 loop reads CASSSGQGTYEQYF. DNA of the CDR3: TGTGCCAGCAGCTCGGGACAGGGTACCTACGAGCAGTACTTC.

This clonotype was recorded many times. The chain links TRBV6-1 to TRBJ2-2; 8 bases match TRBD2. The CDR3 consists of 15 residues. Per germline, CDR1 MNHNS and CDR2 SASEGT. V was pared by 3 bases and J by 4 bases, with 4 bases of the junction left unmatched. In DNA form, the CDR3 reads TGTGCCAGCAGTGAGACGGGGGGGGTCACCGGGGAGCTGTTTTTT. Its translation: CASSETGGVTGELFF.

This clonotype appeared many times. J is TRBJ2-7 and V is TRBV30, with D uncertain. This CDR3 comprises 13 residues. The ends were cut back, 4 bases at V and 2 bases at J, with 12 bases in the middle. Germline V gives CDR1 GTSNPN, CDR2 SVGIG (reference sequence). CDR3 sequence reads: CAWTSKVTYEQYF. CDR3 nucleotide sequence: TGTGCCTGGACCTCAAAGGTGACCTACGAGCAGTACTTC.

This clonotype was counted many times. The rearrangement joins TRBV10-3 to TRBJ1-6, with 8 bases fitting TRBD1. Trimming took 10 bases from V and 8 from J; bases not matched to a gene: 7. The CDR3 spans 13 residues. Germline-derived CDR1 and CDR2 are ENHRY and SYGVKD. CDR3: CATATGGDSPLHF. The CDR3, as DNA: TGTGCCACCGCTACAGGGGGTGATTCACCCCTCCACTTT.

This clonotype was seen ten or more times. This chain links TRBV3-1 with TRBJ2-5; 7 bases line up with TRBD2. Germline trimming cut 0 bases from V and 4 bases from J; bases unmatched to any gene: 8. Germline CDR1 and CDR2: LGHDT and YNNKEL (reference sequence). The CDR3 length is 16 residues. CDR3 loop: CASSQDRGLGRETQYF. The DNA for the CDR3 is TGTGCCAGCAGCCAAGATAGAGGACTAGGAAGAGAGACCCAGTACTTC.

This clonotype was observed many times. The chain carries TRBV18 and TRBJ2-1; D perhaps matches TRBD1 (6 bases). This CDR3 spans 15 amino acids. Trimming removed 3 bases from V and 2 bases from J, with 11 bases in between. CDR1 and CDR2 (germline): KGHSH, LQKENI. The DNA of the CDR3 is TGTGCCAGCTCACCGTTGGCAGGGGCCTACAATGAGCAGTTCTTC. It yields the protein CASSPLAGAYNEQFF.

The chain uses TRBV7-6 and TRBJ2-1; TRBD2 agrees at 11 bases. Germline V CDR1 and CDR2: SGHVS, FNYEAQ. The CDR3 consists of 16 residues. V gave up 5 bases and J gave up 5 bases; unmatched junction bases: 8. In nucleotides, the CDR3 is TGTGCCAGCAGCCCAGAAATACTAGCGGGGGACAATGAGCAGTTCTTC. Translation: CASSPEILAGDNEQFF.

This clonotype was found many times. This chain connects TRBV5-4 to TRBJ2-4; D unresolved. V lost 4 bases, J lost 0 bases, and 14 bases lay in between. The CDR3 has 16 residues. Germline V gene sequence: CDR1 SGHNT, CDR2 YYREEE (reference sequence). The CDR3 loop is CASSPSADVAKNIQYF. CDR3 nucleotides: TGTGCCAGCAGCCCGAGCGCGGACGTAGCCAAAAACATTCAGTACTTC.

This clonotype was picked up many times. This rearrangement joins TRBV12-3 or TRBV12-4 to TRBJ1-5; the D gene is possibly TRBD1 (5 bases). This CDR3 has 16 residues. V lost 7 bases to trimming and J lost 4 bases, with 20 bases between them. CDR3 sequence reads: CASTSRPGGGNQPQHF. The CDR3 region has the DNA TGTGCCAGCACCTCACGACCCGGTGGGGGGAATCAGCCCCAGCATTTT.

In this sample, this clonotype turned up many times. In DNA form, the CDR3 reads TGTGCCAGCAGCCCCGACAGCGACAATGAGCAGTTCTTC. Translated, it gives CASSPDSDNEQFF. V is TRBV12-3 or TRBV12-4 and J is TRBJ2-1; TRBD1 is a possible D gene (5 bases). The V end was cut by 6 bases, the J end by 5 bases, with 11 bases between. CDR3 length: 13 residues.

This clonotype showed up many times. This chain connects TRBV20-1 to TRBJ2-7, with 8 positions matching TRBD1. The V gene's germline CDR1 is DFQATT and CDR2 SNEGSKA (reference sequence). CDR3 length: 13 amino acids. The V and J ends lost 4 bases and 3 bases, in that order; junction bases with no gene match: 5. The CDR3 here is CSAKTGGDYEQYF. CDR3 coding DNA: TGCAGTGCTAAAACAGGGGGTGACTACGAGCAGTACTTC.

This clonotype appeared many times. The chain carries TRBV2 and TRBJ1-6, with 9 bases lining up with TRBD1. This CDR3 contains 16 residues. V was clipped by 6 bases and J by 1 base; unmatched bases: 4. The germline V gene encodes CDR1 SNHLY and CDR2 FYNNEI. The CDR3 spells CASREQGASYNSPLHF. CDR3 in DNA: TGTGCCAGCAGGGAACAGGGGGCGTCCTATAATTCACCCCTCCACTTT.

This clonotype was counted at least ten times. The rearrangement joins TRBV6-5 to TRBJ2-6; possibly TRBD2 for D (6 bases). CDR1 and CDR2 (germline): MNHEY, SVGAGI. Trimming took off 1 base at V and 0 bases at J, with 13 bases between the two ends. The CDR3 has 18 residues. The CDR3 sequence: CASSYLGRLDSGANVLTF. The CDR3 DNA is TGTGCCAGCAGTTACTTGGGCAGACTAGACTCTGGGGCCAACGTCCTGACTTTC.

There are many counts of this clonotype. CDR3: CASSLGQGAPKDTQYF. The CDR3 DNA reads as TGCGCCAGCAGCTTGGGACAGGGGGCGCCGAAAGATACGCAGTATTTT. The rearrangement links TRBV5-1 to TRBJ2-3; 10 bases are shared with TRBD1. V was clipped by 0 bases and J by 5 bases; unmatched bases: 6. CDR1 SGHRS and CDR2 YFSETQ come from the germline V gene. The CDR3 runs 16 residues.

The table lists this clonotype with many counts. The chain recombines TRBV6-5 with TRBJ1-2; the match to TRBD1 covers 12 bases. Germline lookup yields CDR1 MNHEY and CDR2 SVGAGI. The CDR3 spans 16 residues. Trimming took 6 bases from V and 7 from J; bases not matched to a gene: 12. The DNA for the CDR3 is TGTGCCAGCAGAGATACGGGACAGGGGGCTGTATCTGGCTACACCTTC. The encoded protein is CASRDTGQGAVSGYTF.

This rearrangement joins TRBV12-3 or TRBV12-4 to TRBJ2-7; D perhaps matches TRBD2 (6 bases). V lost 1 base and J lost 6, with 7 bases in between. This CDR3 has 12 residues. CDR3 residues: CASSLGLVEQYF. The CDR3 DNA sequence: TGTGCCAGCAGTTTAGGACTAGTCGAGCAGTACTTC.